The present T cell receptor beta chain was sequenced within a study of T cells in narcolepsy. Clones were read by immunoSEQ multiplex PCR, and TCRdb kept only the in-frame ones, dropping some. Of about 33,000 clones detected, about 80% appear once; the ten largest clones hold roughly 1.2%. This TCR was sampled from a human donor with narcolepsy. Material: CD45RA- memory CD4+ T cells from PBMCs.

CDR3 residues: CASSADRLSGNTIYF. DNA of the CDR3: TGTGCCAGCAGTGCCGACAGGCTCTCTGGAAACACCATATATTTT. The V gene is TRBV6-5, the J gene TRBJ1-3; maybe TRBD1 (6 bases). Germline CDR1 reads MNHEY; CDR2 reads SVGAGI. V was shortened by 5 bases and J by 0 bases, with 11 bases between the two germline ends. The CDR3 is made up of 15 amino acids.